This T cell receptor (beta chain) comes out of a study of T cell repertoires in cytomegalovirus infection. Looking at the study overall: CMV infection and matching HLA type were both indicated by public TCR beta signatures. Findings and caveats of the study: HLA-C-restricted CMV-specific TCR beta clonotypes prevailed in the ex vivo response. Frequencies of public TCR beta families were cumulated, and this identified carriers of CMV plus the relevant HLA.

On this clonotype: As yet, its antigen is unknown.

The CDR3 spans 15 residues. V was clipped by 8 bases and J by 1 base; unmatched bases: 6. Germline lookup yields CDR1 MNHEY and CDR2 SMNVEV (reference sequence). TCRdb fed the reads into MiXCR, producing one record per CDR3 protein. This sample has 180,000 or so distinct CDR3 sequences, with roughly 15% found just once. The sequence came from a human donor in good health (CMV status not recorded). Some clones in this sample may be carry-over from other donors' samples. This sequence joins TRBV27 and TRBJ2-3, with 10 bases lining up with TRBD2. The sample consisted of CD8+ T cells from PBMCs. The CDR3 sequence is CASGLAGAGTDTQYF. The CDR3 DNA reads TGTGCCAGCGGGCTAGCGGGGGCTGGCACAGATACGCAGTATTTT.